This T cell receptor (beta chain) came from a study of chemoradiotherapy in HPV16-positive cancers. Whole-study results and caveats: During treatment, candidate HPV-specific clones and E7-related motifs expanded in tumor. Functional assays defining HPV-specific T cells used only a couple of HPV16-positive patients. In HPV16-positive patients, HPV-responsive T-cell expansion tracked better recurrence-free survival.

About this clone: Its antigen is unidentified.

Repertoires were sampled repeatedly during chemoradiotherapy. TCRdb keeps only in-frame clones here, not all; method: immunoSEQ multiplex PCR. Of some 15,000 clones detected, 85% to 90% appear once; the ten largest clones hold over 20%. The CDR3 totals 15 residues. Germline V lookup: CDR1 MNHEY, CDR2 SMNVEV (reference sequence). V trimming: 5 bases; J trimming: 5 bases; junction bases outside the gene matches: 8. The material sequenced was blood, taken from a patient who underwent chemoradiotherapy. The receptor's source is a human donor with HPV-associated anogenital cancer. This chain uses TRBV27 with TRBJ2-1; 8 bases are shared with TRBD2. CDR3 amino acids: CASSTYSGTDNEQFF. The CDR3 DNA sequence: TGTGCCAGCAGTACCTATAGCGGGACTGACAATGAGCAGTTCTTC.